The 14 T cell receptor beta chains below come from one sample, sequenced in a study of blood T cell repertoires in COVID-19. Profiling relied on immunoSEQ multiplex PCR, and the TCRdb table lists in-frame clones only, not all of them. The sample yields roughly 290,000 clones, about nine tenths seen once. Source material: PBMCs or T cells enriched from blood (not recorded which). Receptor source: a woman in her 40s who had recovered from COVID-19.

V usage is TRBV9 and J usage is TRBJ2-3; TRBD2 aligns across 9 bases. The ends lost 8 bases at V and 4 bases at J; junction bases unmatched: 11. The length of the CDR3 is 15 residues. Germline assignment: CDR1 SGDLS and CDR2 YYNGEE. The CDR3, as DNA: TGTGCCAGTAACCCTAGCGGGAAGCAGGCAGATACGCAGTATTTT. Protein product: CASNPSGKQADTQYF.

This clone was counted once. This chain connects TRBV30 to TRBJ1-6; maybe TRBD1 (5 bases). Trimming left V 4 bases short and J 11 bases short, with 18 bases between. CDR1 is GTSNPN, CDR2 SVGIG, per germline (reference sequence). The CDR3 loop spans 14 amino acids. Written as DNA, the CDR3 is TGTGCCTGGACCCCGGACGGGGGTCACACACCCCTCCACTTT. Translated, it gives CAWTPDGGHTPLHF.

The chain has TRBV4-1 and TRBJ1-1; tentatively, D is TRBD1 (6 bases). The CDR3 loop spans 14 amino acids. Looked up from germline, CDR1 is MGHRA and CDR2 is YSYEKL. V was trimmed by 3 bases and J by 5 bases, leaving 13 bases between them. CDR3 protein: CASSQVLGGTEAFF. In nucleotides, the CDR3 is TGCGCCAGCAGCCAGGTCCTAGGGGGAACTGAAGCTTTCTTT.

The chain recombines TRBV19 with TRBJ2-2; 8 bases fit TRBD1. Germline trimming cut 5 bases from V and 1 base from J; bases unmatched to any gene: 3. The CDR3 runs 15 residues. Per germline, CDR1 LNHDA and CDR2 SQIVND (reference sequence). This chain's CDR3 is CASSRTGKNTGELFF. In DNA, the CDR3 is TGTGCCAGTAGTCGGACAGGGAAGAACACCGGGGAGCTGTTTTTT.

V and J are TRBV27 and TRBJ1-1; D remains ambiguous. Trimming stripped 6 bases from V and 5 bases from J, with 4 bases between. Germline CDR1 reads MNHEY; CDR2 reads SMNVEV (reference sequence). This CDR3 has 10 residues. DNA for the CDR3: TGTGCCAGCAGCCAAACTGAAGCTTTCTTT. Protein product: CASSQTEAFF.

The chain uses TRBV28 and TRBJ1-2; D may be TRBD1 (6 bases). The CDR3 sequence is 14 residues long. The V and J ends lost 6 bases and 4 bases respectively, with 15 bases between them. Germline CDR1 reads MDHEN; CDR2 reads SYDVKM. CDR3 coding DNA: TGTGCCAGCAGAAAACCGGGGACAAGCTATGGCTACACCTTC. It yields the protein CASRKPGTSYGYTF.

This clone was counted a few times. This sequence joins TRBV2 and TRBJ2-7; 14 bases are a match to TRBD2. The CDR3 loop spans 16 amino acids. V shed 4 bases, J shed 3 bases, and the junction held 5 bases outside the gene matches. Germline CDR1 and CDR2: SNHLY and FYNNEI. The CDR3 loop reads CASSAGLAGGSYEQYF. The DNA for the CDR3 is TGTGCCAGCAGTGCCGGACTAGCGGGGGGTAGCTACGAGCAGTACTTC.

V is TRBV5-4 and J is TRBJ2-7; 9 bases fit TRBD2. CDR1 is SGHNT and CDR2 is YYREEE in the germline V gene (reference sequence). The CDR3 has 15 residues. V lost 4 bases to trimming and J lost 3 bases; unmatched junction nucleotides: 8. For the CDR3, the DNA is TGTGCCAGCAGCCCATATAGCGGGAGCGACTACGAGCAGTACTTC. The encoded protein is CASSPYSGSDYEQYF.

The CDR3 bases are TGTGCCAGCAGCCAACAGACAGGGCCGAACACTGAAGCTTTCTTT. This encodes CASSQQTGPNTEAFF. The chain links TRBV7-9 to TRBJ1-1, with TRBD1 matching over 7 bases. The V and J ends lost 5 bases and 1 base, in that order; junction bases with no gene match: 7. Per germline, CDR1 SEHNR and CDR2 FQNEAQ (reference sequence). The CDR3 covers 15 residues.

The CDR3 spells CASSLSDGAGVETQYF. The CDR3 DNA is TGCGCCAGCAGCTTGTCGGACGGAGCAGGGGTTGAGACCCAGTACTTC. The chain uses TRBV5-1 and TRBJ2-5, with D perhaps matching TRBD1 (6 bases). Germline V gene lookup returns CDR1 SGHRS and CDR2 YFSETQ. V lost 1 base and J lost 5, with 18 bases in between. This CDR3 spans 16 amino acids. Full variable domain (outside the CDR3, taken from reference TRBV5-1 and TRBJ2-5): KAGVTQTPRYLIKTRGQQVTLSCSPISGHRSVSWYQQTPGQGLQFLFEYFSETQRNKGNFPGRFSGRQFSNSRSEMNVSTLELGDSALYLCASSLSDGAGVETQYFGPGTRLLVL.

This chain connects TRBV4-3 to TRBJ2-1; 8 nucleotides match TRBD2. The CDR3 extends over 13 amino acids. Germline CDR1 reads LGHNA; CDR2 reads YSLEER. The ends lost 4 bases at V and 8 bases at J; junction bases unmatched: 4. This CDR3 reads CASSRELADEQFF. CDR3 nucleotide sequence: TGCGCCAGCAGCCGAGAACTAGCGGATGAGCAGTTCTTC.

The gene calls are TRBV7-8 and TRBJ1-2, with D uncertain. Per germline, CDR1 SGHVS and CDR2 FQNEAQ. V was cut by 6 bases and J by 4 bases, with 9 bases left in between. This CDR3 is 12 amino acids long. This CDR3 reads CASSPRSYGYTF. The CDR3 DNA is TGTGCCAGCAGTCCCCGCAGCTATGGCTACACCTTC.

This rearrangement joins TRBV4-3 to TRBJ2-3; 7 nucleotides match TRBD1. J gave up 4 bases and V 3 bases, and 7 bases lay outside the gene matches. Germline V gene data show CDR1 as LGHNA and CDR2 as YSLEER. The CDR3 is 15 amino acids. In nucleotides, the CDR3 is TGCGCCAGCAGCCAGACAGGGTCGGCCGCAGATACGCAGTATTTT. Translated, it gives CASSQTGSAADTQYF.

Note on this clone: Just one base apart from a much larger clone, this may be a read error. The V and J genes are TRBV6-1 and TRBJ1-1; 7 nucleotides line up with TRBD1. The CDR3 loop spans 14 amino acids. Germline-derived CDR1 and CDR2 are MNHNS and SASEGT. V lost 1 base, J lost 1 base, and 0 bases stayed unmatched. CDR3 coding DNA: TGTGCCAGCAGTGAAGACAGGGGGAACACTGAAGCTTTCTTT. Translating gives CASSEDRGNTEAFF.